What follows are 32 T cell receptor beta chains derived from one specimen sequenced in a study of blood T cell repertoires in COVID-19. TCRdb's copy holds only in-frame clones and misses some; the assay was immunoSEQ multiplex PCR. The table includes roughly 150,000 clones, around four fifths detected once. Sequenced: PBMCs or T cells enriched from blood (not recorded which). The receptor set was obtained from a middle-aged woman who had recovered from COVID-19.

The chain links TRBV30 to TRBJ1-2, with D tentatively TRBD1 (6 bases). Germline values: CDR1 GTSNPN, CDR2 SVGIG (reference sequence). V gave up 8 bases and J gave up 5 bases, with 18 bases separating them. The CDR3 is 13 amino acids. For the CDR3, the DNA is TGTGCCCACCCGGGGGCCGGGGGGTATGGCTACACCTTC. Translation gives CAHPGAGGYGYTF.

The J gene is TRBJ2-3, the V gene TRBV3-1 (or the pseudogene TRBV3-2), with 10 bases that match TRBD1. This CDR3 comprises 16 residues. J was trimmed by 3 bases and V by 0 bases; bases with no gene match: 3. Germline V lookup: CDR1 LGHDT, CDR2 YNNKEL (reference sequence). Written as DNA, the CDR3 is TGTGCCAGCAGCCAAGATGTGGGACAGGGGACAGATACGCAGTATTTT. Amino acid sequence: CASSQDVGQGTDTQYF.

The chain links TRBV27 to TRBJ1-1; D unresolved. CDR1 and CDR2 from the germline V gene are MNHEY and SMNVEV (reference sequence). The CDR3 length is 15 residues. Trimming pared 0 bases from V and 2 bases from J, leaving 10 bases between. The CDR3 sequence is CASSLSNRGNTEAFF. The CDR3, as DNA: TGTGCCAGCAGTTTATCGAACCGGGGTAACACTGAAGCTTTCTTT.

The V gene is TRBV11-2, the J gene TRBJ2-7, with TRBD2 matching over 7 bases. Germline V lookup: CDR1 SGHAT, CDR2 FQNNGV. This CDR3 contains 14 residues. The J segment lost 3 bases and the V segment lost 2 bases, leaving 4 bases of the junction unmatched. This CDR3 reads CASSLRERGYEQYF. The DNA for the CDR3 is TGTGCCAGCAGCTTAAGAGAGCGGGGCTACGAGCAGTACTTC.

The chain uses TRBV19 and TRBJ2-7; TRBD2 is a possible D gene (7 bases). CDR3 size: 14 residues. Trimming removed 5 bases from V and 0 bases from J, with 11 bases in between. CDR1 and CDR2 (germline): LNHDA, SQIVND (reference sequence). The CDR3 DNA reads TGTGCCAGTAGTGTGGGGGGGCTCTCCTACGAGCAGTACTTC. Translation gives CASSVGGLSYEQYF.

The chain joins TRBV7-9 to TRBJ2-2, with D unresolved. Trimming shortened V by 11 bases and J by 1 base, and 17 bases separated the two germline ends. The CDR3 extends over 15 amino acids. CDR1 is SEHNR and CDR2 is FQNEAQ in the germline V gene (reference sequence). CDR3 amino acids: CAGPWSGENTGELFF. Here the CDR3 DNA reads TGTGCCGGCCCGTGGTCTGGAGAGAACACCGGGGAGCTGTTTTTT.

This chain connects TRBV18 to TRBJ2-3; 11 bases are shared with TRBD1. CDR1 is KGHSH and CDR2 is LQKENI in the germline V gene. The CDR3 length is 17 residues. Germline trimming cut 4 bases from V and 4 bases from J; bases unmatched to any gene: 10. The CDR3 loop reads CASSLGTGGPRADTQYF. CDR3 DNA sequence: TGTGCCAGCTCACTCGGGACAGGGGGTCCCCGTGCAGATACGCAGTATTTT.

J is TRBJ1-1 and V is TRBV6-5; weak D call: TRBD1 (6 bases). Germline CDR1 reads MNHEY; CDR2 reads SVGAGI. Trimming cost V 4 bases and J 2 bases, with 8 bases left between them. CDR3 length: 13 amino acids. CDR3 sequence reads: CASSFRGNTEAFF. The CDR3 DNA reads TGTGCCAGCAGTTTCAGGGGAAACACTGAAGCTTTCTTT.

The V gene is TRBV7-6, the J gene TRBJ2-1; 11 nucleotides align to TRBD2. Germline CDR1 is SGHVS and CDR2 is FNYEAQ. The CDR3 totals 16 residues. V trimming: 5 bases; J trimming: 3 bases; junction bases outside the gene matches: 6. CDR3 DNA sequence: TGTGCCAGCAGCCAGCTGGGGACTAGCGGCTACAATGAGCAGTTCTTC. Residues: CASSQLGTSGYNEQFF.

The chain couples TRBV12-5 to TRBJ2-1; possibly TRBD2 for D (5 bases). CDR1 and CDR2 (germline): LGHNT, FRNRAP. The CDR3 extends over 15 amino acids. V gave up 1 base and J gave up 4 bases, with 11 bases separating them. This CDR3 reads CASGLGSSRYNEQFF. CDR3 sequence (DNA): TGTGCTAGTGGTTTGGGGTCTAGCCGATACAATGAGCAGTTCTTC.

The chain uses TRBV2 and TRBJ2-2; D may be TRBD1 (6 bases). The ends were cut back, 1 base at V and 4 bases at J, with 10 bases in the middle. This CDR3 spans 15 amino acids. The germline V gene has CDR1 SNHLY and CDR2 FYNNEI. DNA for the CDR3: TGTGCCAGCAGTGAAGGGGGGCTGGGCACCGGGGAGCTGTTTTTT. Translated, it gives CASSEGGLGTGELFF.

J is TRBJ1-1 and V is TRBV2; 8 bases line up with TRBD1. The CDR3 runs 15 residues. In germline, CDR1 is SNHLY, CDR2 FYNNEI. Unmatched junction bases numbered 12, after V lost 7 bases and J lost 5 bases. The CDR3 DNA is TGTGCCAGCATAACCCAGGGGGCAGTAAATACTGAAGCTTTCTTT. Protein sequence: CASITQGAVNTEAFF.

The chain recombines TRBV5-1 with TRBJ1-1, with D unclear. CDR1 is SGHRS and CDR2 is YFSETQ in the germline V gene. The CDR3 has 15 residues. Between the trimmed V and J ends, which lost 2 bases and 7 bases, there was a span of 18 bases. The CDR3 DNA follows: TGCGCCAGCAGCTTCTCGGGCGGGGAAGTTAATGAAGCTTTCTTT. This translates into CASSFSGGEVNEAFF.

V is TRBV4-2 and J is TRBJ2-1; 11 bases map to TRBD2. J gave up 0 bases and V 1 base, and 14 bases lay outside the gene matches. CDR3 length: 21 residues. CDR1 LGHNA and CDR2 YNFKEQ come from the germline V gene. CDR3 nucleotides: TGTGCCAGCAGCCAAGTACTAGCGGGGGACCCGACTCTGAGCTCCTACAATGAGCAGTTCTTC. It codes for CASSQVLAGDPTLSSYNEQFF.

The CDR3 nucleotides are TGTGCCAGCAGCTCGACTTGGGGGGACTCGGACACTGAAGCTTTCTTT. Amino acid sequence: CASSSTWGDSDTEAFF. The chain links TRBV5-5 to TRBJ1-1; perhaps TRBD1 as D (5 bases). V dropped 3 bases and J dropped 3 bases, with 18 bases sitting between them. The CDR3 has 16 residues. The germline gives CDR1 SGHKS, CDR2 YYEKEE (reference sequence).

J is TRBJ1-3 and V is TRBV9; a weak D match, TRBD1 (6 bases). The germline V gene has CDR1 SGDLS and CDR2 YYNGEE. The CDR3 has 15 amino acids. V was trimmed by 1 base and J by 3 bases, leaving 11 bases between them. CDR3 residues: CASSVSGAFGNTIYF. The CDR3 nucleotides are TGTGCCAGCAGCGTATCAGGGGCGTTTGGAAACACCATATATTTT.

This clone is a singleton in its sample. The chain combines TRBV3-1 (or the pseudogene TRBV3-2) with TRBJ2-4, with 9 positions matching TRBD1. The CDR3 runs to 16 residues. CDR1 LGHDT and CDR2 YNNKEL come from the germline V gene (reference sequence). The V segment lost 6 bases and the J segment 1 base; nucleotides outside the gene matches: 7. CDR3 DNA sequence: TGTGCCAGCAGTCCCGGGACAGGGACGGCCAAAAACATTCAGTACTTC. It specifies CASSPGTGTAKNIQYF.

This chain connects TRBV19 to TRBJ2-1, with 7 bases matching TRBD1. CDR3 size: 13 residues. CDR1 is LNHDA and CDR2 is SQIVND in the germline V gene (reference sequence). The V segment lost 3 bases and the J segment 4 bases; nucleotides outside the gene matches: 0. The CDR3 loop is CASSMGQYNEQFF. The CDR3 nucleotides are TGTGCCAGTAGTATGGGACAGTACAATGAGCAGTTCTTC.

The CDR3 sequence is CASTREPAYEQYF. CDR3 sequence (DNA): TGTGCCAGCACGCGGGAGCCGGCCTACGAGCAGTACTTC. The chain employs TRBV28 and TRBJ2-7, with 7 bases matching TRBD2. The germline V gene has CDR1 MDHEN and CDR2 SYDVKM. The CDR3 is 13 amino acids. J was trimmed by 2 bases and V by 7 bases; bases with no gene match: 5. The full variable domain, with the rest looked up from reference TRBV28 and TRBJ2-7, is DVKVTQSSRYLVKRTGEKVFLECVQDMDHENMFWYRQDPGLGLRLIYFSYDVKMKEKGDIPEGYSVSREKKERFSLILESASTNQTSMYLCASTREPAYEQYFGPGTRLTVT.

The CDR3 DNA is TGTGCCAGCAGCACCGGACAGGTCGACTATGGCTACACCTTC. Translated, it gives CASSTGQVDYGYTF. The chain carries TRBV7-9 and TRBJ1-2; 7 positions agree with TRBD1. Germline V gene lookup returns CDR1 SEHNR and CDR2 FQNEAQ (reference sequence). There are 14 residues in the CDR3. Germline trimming cut 5 bases from V and 3 bases from J; bases unmatched to any gene: 6.

This clone has a single count. The chain links TRBV27 to TRBJ2-1, with D possibly being TRBD2 (5 bases). V lost 4 bases, J lost 7 bases, and 14 bases lay in between. Germline V gives CDR1 MNHEY, CDR2 SMNVEV (reference sequence). The CDR3 spans 14 residues. CDR3 sequence reads: CASSYNPPGNEQFF. The CDR3 DNA sequence: TGTGCCAGCAGTTATAACCCTCCGGGGAATGAGCAGTTCTTC.

V is TRBV18 and J is TRBJ1-2; D is unresolved. This CDR3 is built from 15 residues. Germline lookup yields CDR1 KGHSH and CDR2 LQKENI. V was clipped by 3 bases and J by 0 bases, with 11 bases between them. The CDR3 DNA sequence: TGTGCCAGCTCACCGCGGGCCAGTTCTAACTATGGCTACACCTTC. Its protein is CASSPRASSNYGYTF.

The rearrangement uses TRBV14 and TRBJ2-1, with 9 bases lining up with TRBD2. Germline V lookup: CDR1 SGHDN, CDR2 FVKESK. The V and J ends lost 4 bases and 8 bases, in that order; junction bases with no gene match: 15. The CDR3 is 17 amino acids. The CDR3 loop reads CASSPWGSGGLGDEQFF. DNA for the CDR3: TGTGCCAGCAGCCCTTGGGGTAGCGGGGGCTTAGGAGATGAGCAGTTCTTC.

The chain joins TRBV4-1 to TRBJ2-5; D possibly corresponds to TRBD2 (7 bases). This CDR3 spans 18 amino acids. Deletions cut 4 bases from V and 5 bases from J, with 26 bases between. CDR1 is MGHRA, CDR2 YSYEKL, per germline. Written as DNA, the CDR3 is TGCGCCAGCAGCCTTAACTCCGCTGCGGGGGCTTCTTTGGAGACCCAGTACTTC. Its translation: CASSLNSAAGASLETQYF.

This chain's CDR3 is CASSFSPPTRNTDTQYF. Written as DNA, the CDR3 is TGTGCCAGCAGTTTTTCCCCTCCGACGCGGAACACAGATACGCAGTATTTT. The V call is TRBV27, the J call TRBJ2-3; no reliable D call. Germline V gene sequence: CDR1 MNHEY, CDR2 SMNVEV (reference sequence). Trimming cost V 3 bases and J 2 bases, with 18 bases left between them. There are 17 residues in the CDR3.

This rearrangement joins TRBV7-8 to TRBJ2-5; tentative D call: TRBD2 (5 bases). Germline V gives CDR1 SGHVS, CDR2 FQNEAQ. Trimming pared 5 bases from V and 5 bases from J, leaving 18 bases between. CDR3 length: 15 amino acids. DNA for the CDR3: TGTGCCAGCAGCCCAGGACTTCCAGCGTGGGAGACCCAGTACTTC. Protein: CASSPGLPAWETQYF. The complete variable domain, with remaining parts taken from reference TRBV7-8 and TRBJ2-5, reads GAGVSQSPRYKVAKRGQDVALRCDPISGHVSLFWYQQALGQGPEFLTYFQNEAQLDKSGLPSDRFFAERPEGSVSTLKIQRTQQEDSAVYLCASSPGLPAWETQYFGPGTRLLVL.

The DNA for the CDR3 is TGTGCCTGGAGTAGTTGGCAGGGGGCCGACGAGCAGTACTTC. It specifies CAWSSWQGADEQYF. This chain joins TRBV30 and TRBJ2-7, with 8 bases identical to TRBD1. CDR1 and CDR2 (germline): GTSNPN, SVGIG (reference sequence). V trimming: 2 bases; J trimming: 5 bases; junction bases outside the gene matches: 8. The CDR3 spans 14 residues.

The V gene is TRBV3-1 (or the pseudogene TRBV3-2), the J gene TRBJ1-2; a weak D match, TRBD1 (5 bases). This CDR3 is built from 14 residues. V lost 3 bases, J lost 6 bases, and 14 bases lay in between. Germline lookup yields CDR1 LGHDT and CDR2 YNNKEL (reference sequence). Here the CDR3 reads CASSQQGRLDGYTF. In DNA, the CDR3 is TGTGCCAGCAGCCAGCAGGGCCGCTTGGATGGCTACACCTTC.

V usage is TRBV6-5 and J usage is TRBJ1-3; D unclear. With 5 bases removed from V and 0 bases from J, the gap between germline ends came to 11 bases. There are 15 residues in the CDR3. Germline V gene sequence: CDR1 MNHEY, CDR2 SVGAGI. The CDR3 DNA follows: TGTGCCAGCAGTCGACTGTTACTCTCTGGAAACACCATATATTTT. Amino acid sequence: CASSRLLLSGNTIYF.

V gene TRBV6-5 combines with J gene TRBJ2-5, with TRBD1 matching over 8 bases. V lost 5 bases to trimming and J lost 3 bases; unmatched junction nucleotides: 5. Germline CDR1 reads MNHEY; CDR2 reads SVGAGI. The CDR3 covers 14 residues. CDR3 in DNA: TGTGCCAGCAGTACGGGACAGGTTAAAGAGACCCAGTACTTC. Translated: CASSTGQVKETQYF.

The V gene is TRBV2, the J gene TRBJ1-1; no clear D gene. The CDR3 has 14 amino acids. V lost 7 bases, J lost 2 bases, and 14 bases lay in between. CDR1 is SNHLY and CDR2 is FYNNEI in the germline V gene. Here the CDR3 reads CASTDPAGNTEAFF. CDR3 coding DNA: TGTGCCAGCACCGACCCTGCAGGCAACACTGAAGCTTTCTTT.

This CDR3 is CASSLGKGVNTEAFF. DNA for the CDR3: TGTGCCAGCAGCTTGGGCAAGGGAGTTAACACTGAAGCTTTCTTT. This chain joins TRBV7-9 and TRBJ1-1, with D unclear. Germline CDR1 SEHNR, CDR2 FQNEAQ (reference sequence). V was cut by 3 bases and J by 2 bases, with 13 bases left in between. CDR3 length equals 15 residues.